The 11 T cell receptor beta chains below were found in one sample sequenced in a study of molecular identifiers for immune sequencing clone quantification. TCRdb passed the PCR reads through MiXCR, listing each CDR3 protein once. The repertoire holds some 59,000 distinct CDR3 sequences, with about 25% as singletons. Sequencing was performed on naive CD8+ T cells from blood, with Jurkat cell RNA spiked in. Indicated subset: FACS-sorted CD8+CD4-CCR7+CD45RA+ naive T cells. The origin of the receptors is a human donor in good health. Some libraries in this study had Jurkat cell RNA spiked in.

This clonotype was picked up many times. V gene TRBV4-3 combines with J gene TRBJ1-1, with D possibly TRBD1 on 5 matching bases. Trimming stripped 0 bases from V and 8 bases from J, with 13 bases between. Germline V gene sequence: CDR1 LGHNA, CDR2 YSLEER. This CDR3 is 14 amino acids long. CDR3 coding DNA: TGCGCCAGCAGCCAAGATCGTGGGACCCCCGAAGCTTTCTTT. Translation: CASSQDRGTPEAFF.

This clonotype showed up many times. The genes are TRBV10-3 and TRBJ1-5; perhaps TRBD1 as D (6 bases). The germline V gene has CDR1 ENHRY and CDR2 SYGVKD. CDR3 length: 14 amino acids. Deletions cut 2 bases from V and 7 bases from J, with 12 bases between. CDR3 coding DNA: TGTGCCATCAGTGAGCCAGGGGAGTACCAGCCCCAGCATTTT. It codes for CAISEPGEYQPQHF.

This clonotype was detected ten times or more. The rearrangement joins TRBV7-9 to TRBJ2-3; D not resolved. The CDR3 is made up of 14 amino acids. Per the germline V gene, CDR1 is SEHNR and CDR2 is FQNEAQ (reference sequence). Trimming cost V 3 bases and J 4 bases, with 11 bases left between them. CDR3 coding DNA: TGTGCCAGCAGCTTTCTCCTAGATGCAGATACGCAGTATTTT. This gives the protein CASSFLLDADTQYF.

The rearrangement joins TRBV29-1 to TRBJ2-3; a possible D gene is TRBD2 (7 bases). CDR3 size: 14 residues. V gave up 1 base and J gave up 5 bases, with 13 bases separating them. Germline V gene sequence: CDR1 SQVTM, CDR2 ANQGSEA. The CDR3 spells CSVEGGGREDTQYF. The CDR3, as DNA: TGCAGCGTTGAAGGGGGGGGGCGGGAAGATACGCAGTATTTT.

This clonotype was observed a few times. The CDR3 nucleotides are TGTGCCAGCAGCTTATTGACGGGGAGGGCAGATACGCAGTATTTT. This encodes CASSLLTGRADTQYF. The chain links TRBV11-2 to TRBJ2-3; TRBD2 aligns across 7 bases. Germline values: CDR1 SGHAT, CDR2 FQNNGV. The CDR3 length is 15 residues. J was trimmed by 4 bases and V by 2 bases; bases with no gene match: 6.

This clonotype was counted at least ten times. This chain joins TRBV7-9 and TRBJ1-1; D is possibly TRBD1 (5 bases). This CDR3 spans 13 amino acids. Germline V gene lookup returns CDR1 SEHNR and CDR2 FQNEAQ (reference sequence). Trimming stripped 9 bases from V and 3 bases from J, with 14 bases between. CDR3 in DNA: TGTGCCAGAATGGGGCCTCCGGACACTGAAGCTTTCTTT. Protein: CARMGPPDTEAFF.

To note about this clonotype: The junction departs from germline at one end; a sequencing error may be responsible. The chain links TRBV11-2 to TRBJ2-1, with D possibly being TRBD2 (6 bases). The germline gives CDR1 SGHAT, CDR2 FQNNGV. The CDR3 has 15 residues. As DNA, the CDR3 is TGTGCCAGTAGCTTAGTTGGACGAGCGGGCAATGAGCAGTTCTTC. As protein: CASSLVGRAGNEQFF.

As regards this clonotype: Since a much larger clone is just one base distant, this may be a read error. This chain uses TRBV7-9 with TRBJ2-3; TRBD1 is a possible D gene (6 bases). Per germline, CDR1 SEHNR and CDR2 FQNEAQ (reference sequence). This CDR3 contains 16 residues. In nucleotides, the CDR3 is TGTTCCAGCAGCTCCAGGGACATTTTGGGCACAGATACGCAGTATTTT. Its translation: CSSSSRDILGTDTQYF.

This chain joins TRBV6-6 and TRBJ1-5; D is unresolved. Between the trimmed V and J ends, which lost 4 bases and 3 bases, there was a span of 4 bases. This CDR3 is 12 amino acids long. Germline V gene data show CDR1 as MNHNY and CDR2 as SVGAGI (reference sequence). CDR3 bases: TGTGCCAGCAGTTCTCCCAATCAGCCCCAGCATTTT. As protein: CASSSPNQPQHF.

Concerning this clonotype: A read error is possible here, since a much larger clone lies one base away. The final CDR3 position lacks the conserved phenylalanine or tryptophan, pointing to a likely read error. The limits of the CDR3 on the DNA are not certain, so only TCRdb's listed CDR3 is given. This rearrangement joins TRBV7-9 to TRBJ2-7; the table's D call, TRBD2, was not checked against the DNA. The CDR3 has 15 residues if both end residues are counted. Germline CDR1 SEHNR, CDR2 FQNEAQ (reference sequence). The CDR3 loop is CASSPSRRDAATKYS.

This clonotype was seen repeatedly, ten times or more. The chain employs TRBV4-3 and TRBJ2-1; D is undetermined. The CDR3 extends over 14 amino acids. The V and J ends lost 8 bases and 9 bases respectively, with 20 bases between them. The germline V gene encodes CDR1 LGHNA and CDR2 YSLEER. The CDR3 coding sequence is TGCGCCAGCGGGGTTAGTCTTGGGCTCGGTGAGCAGTTCTTC. This codes for CASGVSLGLGEQFF.